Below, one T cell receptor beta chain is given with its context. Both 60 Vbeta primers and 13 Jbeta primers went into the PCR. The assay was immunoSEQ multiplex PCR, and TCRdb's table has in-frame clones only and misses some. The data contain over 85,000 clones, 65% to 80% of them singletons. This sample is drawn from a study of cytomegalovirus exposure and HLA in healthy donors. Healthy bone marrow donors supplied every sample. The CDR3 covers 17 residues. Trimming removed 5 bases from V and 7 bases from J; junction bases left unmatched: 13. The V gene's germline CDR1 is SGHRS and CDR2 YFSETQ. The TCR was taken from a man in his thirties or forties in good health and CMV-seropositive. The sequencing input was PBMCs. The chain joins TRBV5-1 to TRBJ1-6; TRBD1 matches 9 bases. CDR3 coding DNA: TGCGCCAGCAGTCGAACAACAGGGGGCAGAGACAATTCACCCCTCCACTTT. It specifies CASSRTTGGRDNSPLHF.